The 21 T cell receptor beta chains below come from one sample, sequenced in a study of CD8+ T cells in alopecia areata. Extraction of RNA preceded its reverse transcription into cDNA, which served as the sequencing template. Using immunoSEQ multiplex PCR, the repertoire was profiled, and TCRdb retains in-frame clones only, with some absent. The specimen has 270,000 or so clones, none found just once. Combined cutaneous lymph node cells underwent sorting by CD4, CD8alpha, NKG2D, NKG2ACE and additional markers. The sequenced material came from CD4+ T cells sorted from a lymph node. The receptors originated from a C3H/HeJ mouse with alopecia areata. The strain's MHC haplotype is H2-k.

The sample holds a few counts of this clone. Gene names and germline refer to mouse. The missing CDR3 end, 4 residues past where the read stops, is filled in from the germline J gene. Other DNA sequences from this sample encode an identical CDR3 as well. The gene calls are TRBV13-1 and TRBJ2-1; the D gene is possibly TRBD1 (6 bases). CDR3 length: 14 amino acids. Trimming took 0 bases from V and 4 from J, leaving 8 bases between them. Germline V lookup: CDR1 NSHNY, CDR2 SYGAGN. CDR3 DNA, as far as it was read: TGTGCCAGCAGTGATGCCGGGACATATGCT. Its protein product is CASSDAGTYA. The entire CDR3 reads CASSDAGTYAEQFF.

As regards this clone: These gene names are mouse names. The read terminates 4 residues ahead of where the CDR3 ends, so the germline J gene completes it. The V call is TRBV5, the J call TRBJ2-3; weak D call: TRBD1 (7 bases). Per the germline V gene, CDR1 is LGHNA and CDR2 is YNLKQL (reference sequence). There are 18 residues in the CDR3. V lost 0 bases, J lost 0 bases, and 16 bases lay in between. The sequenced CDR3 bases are TGTGCCAGCAGCCAAGATGGGAGGGGGCAGGGTAGTGCAGAA. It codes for CASSQDGRGQGSAE. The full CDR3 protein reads CASSQDGRGQGSAETLYF.

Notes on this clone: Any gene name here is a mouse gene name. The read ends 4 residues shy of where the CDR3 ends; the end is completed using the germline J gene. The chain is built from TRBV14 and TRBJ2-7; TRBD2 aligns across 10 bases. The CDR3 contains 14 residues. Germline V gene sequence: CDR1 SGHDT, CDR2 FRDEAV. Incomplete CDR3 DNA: TGTGCCAGCAGTTTGGGGACTGGGGAGTAT. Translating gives CASSLGTGEY. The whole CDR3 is CASSLGTGEYEQYF.

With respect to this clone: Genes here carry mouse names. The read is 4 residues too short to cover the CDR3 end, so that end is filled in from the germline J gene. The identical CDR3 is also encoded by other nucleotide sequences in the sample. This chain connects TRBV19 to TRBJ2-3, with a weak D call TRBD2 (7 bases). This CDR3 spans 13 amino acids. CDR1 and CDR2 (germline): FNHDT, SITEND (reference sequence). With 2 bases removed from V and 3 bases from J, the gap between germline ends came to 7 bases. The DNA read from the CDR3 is TGTGCCAGCAGTATGGGGGGCGCAGAA. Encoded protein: CASSMGGAE. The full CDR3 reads CASSMGGAETLYF.

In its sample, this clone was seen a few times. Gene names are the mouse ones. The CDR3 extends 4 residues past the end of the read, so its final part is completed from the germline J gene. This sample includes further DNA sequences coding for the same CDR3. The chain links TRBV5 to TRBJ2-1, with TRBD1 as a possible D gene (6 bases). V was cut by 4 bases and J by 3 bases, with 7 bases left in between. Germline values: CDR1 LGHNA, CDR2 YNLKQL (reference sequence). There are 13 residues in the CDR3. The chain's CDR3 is CASSPQGYAEQFF. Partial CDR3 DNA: TGTGCCAGCAGCCCACAGGGCTATGCT.

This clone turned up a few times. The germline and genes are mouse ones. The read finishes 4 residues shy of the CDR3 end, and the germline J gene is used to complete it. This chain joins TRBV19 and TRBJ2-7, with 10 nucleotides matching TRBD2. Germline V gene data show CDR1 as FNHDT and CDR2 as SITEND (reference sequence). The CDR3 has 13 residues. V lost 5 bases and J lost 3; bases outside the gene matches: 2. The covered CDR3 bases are TGTGCCAGCAGCGGGACTGGGGTCTAT. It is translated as CASSGTGVY. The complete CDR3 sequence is CASSGTGVYEQYF.

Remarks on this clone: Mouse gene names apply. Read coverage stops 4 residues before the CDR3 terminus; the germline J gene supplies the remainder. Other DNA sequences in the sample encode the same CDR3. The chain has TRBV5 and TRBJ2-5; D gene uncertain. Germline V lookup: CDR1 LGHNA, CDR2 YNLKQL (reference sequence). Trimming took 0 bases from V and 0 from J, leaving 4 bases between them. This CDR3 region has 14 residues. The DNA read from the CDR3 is TGTGCCAGCAGCCAAGAGGTTAACCAAGAC. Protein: CASSQEVNQD. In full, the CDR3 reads CASSQEVNQDTQYF.

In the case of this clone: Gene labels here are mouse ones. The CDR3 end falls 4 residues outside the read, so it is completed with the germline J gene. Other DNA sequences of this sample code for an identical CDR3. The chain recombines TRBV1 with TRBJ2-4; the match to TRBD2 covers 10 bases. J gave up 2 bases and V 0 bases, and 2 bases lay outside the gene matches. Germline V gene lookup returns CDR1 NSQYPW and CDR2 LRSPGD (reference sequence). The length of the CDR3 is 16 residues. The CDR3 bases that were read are TGCACCTGCAGTGCAGACTGGGGGGGCAATCAAAAC. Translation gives CTCSADWGGNQN. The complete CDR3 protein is CTCSADWGGNQNTLYF.

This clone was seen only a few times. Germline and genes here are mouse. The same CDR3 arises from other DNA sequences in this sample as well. Incomplete CDR3 DNA: TGCACCTGCAGTGCGCAGGGGGCGCGGAACTCC. Amino acid sequence: CTCSAQGARNS. The complete CDR3 reads CTCSAQGARNSDYTF. This sequence joins TRBV1 and TRBJ1-2; 8 nucleotides align to TRBD1. The observed sequence ends 4 residues before the CDR3 terminus, with the missing tail filled in from the germline J gene. CDR1 and CDR2 (germline): NSQYPW, LRSPGD (reference sequence). CDR3 length: 15 amino acids. Germline trimming cut 3 bases from V and 2 bases from J; bases unmatched to any gene: 5.

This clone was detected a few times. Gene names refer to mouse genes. The covered CDR3 bases are TGTGCCAGCAGTATAGCTCAGGGGTATAATTCGCCC. Protein sequence: CASSIAQGYNSP. In full, the CDR3 is CASSIAQGYNSPLYF. V gene TRBV19 combines with J gene TRBJ1-6, with TRBD1 as a possible D gene (6 bases). The observed sequence ends 3 residues before the CDR3 terminus, with the missing tail filled in from the germline J gene. TRBJ1-6 has ORF status, its function being uncertain. This CDR3 contains 15 residues. The germline V gene encodes CDR1 FNHDT and CDR2 SITEND (reference sequence). V was cut by 0 bases and J by 4 bases, with 8 bases left in between.

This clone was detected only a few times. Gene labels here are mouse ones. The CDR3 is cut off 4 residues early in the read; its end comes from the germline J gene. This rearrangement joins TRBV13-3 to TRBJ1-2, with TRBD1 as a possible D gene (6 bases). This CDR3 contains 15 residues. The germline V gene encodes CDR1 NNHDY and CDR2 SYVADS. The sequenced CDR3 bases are TGTGCCAGCAGTGAAAGTGGCAGGGGAGGTTCC. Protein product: CASSESGRGGS. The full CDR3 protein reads CASSESGRGGSDYTF.

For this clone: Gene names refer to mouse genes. The CDR3 spells CTCSGDWNYAEQFF. The sequenced part of the CDR3 DNA is TGCACCTGCAGTGGGGACTGGAACTATGCT. The chain employs TRBV1 and TRBJ2-1, with 8 bases identical to TRBD2. The read ends 4 residues early relative to the CDR3; the germline J gene fills the gap. Trimming at V came to 4 bases and at J to 1 base, leaving 0 bases not matched to a gene. There are 14 residues in the CDR3. Germline V gives CDR1 NSQYPW, CDR2 LRSPGD (reference sequence). The whole variable domain, filled in from reference TRBV1 and TRBJ2-1, reads VTLLEQNPRWRLVPRGQAVNLRCILKNSQYPWMSWYQQDLQKQLQWLFTLRSPGDKEVKSLPGADYLATRVTDTELRLQVANMSQGRTLYCTCSGDWNYAEQFFGPGTRLTVL.

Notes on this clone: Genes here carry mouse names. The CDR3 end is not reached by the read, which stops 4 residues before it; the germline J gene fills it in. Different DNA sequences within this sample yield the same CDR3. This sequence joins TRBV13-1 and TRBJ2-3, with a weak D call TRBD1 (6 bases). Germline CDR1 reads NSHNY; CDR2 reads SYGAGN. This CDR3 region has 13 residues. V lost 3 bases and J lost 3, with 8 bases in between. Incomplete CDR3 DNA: TGTGCCAGCAGTGGGGGGACAGCAGAA. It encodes CASSGGTAE. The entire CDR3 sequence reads CASSGGTAETLYF.

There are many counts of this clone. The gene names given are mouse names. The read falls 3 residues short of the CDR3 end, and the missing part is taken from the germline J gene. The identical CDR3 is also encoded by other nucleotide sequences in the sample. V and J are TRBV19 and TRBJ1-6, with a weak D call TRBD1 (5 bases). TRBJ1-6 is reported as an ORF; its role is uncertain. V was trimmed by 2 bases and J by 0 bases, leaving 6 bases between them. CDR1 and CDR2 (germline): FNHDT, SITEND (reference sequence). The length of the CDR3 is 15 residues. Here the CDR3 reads CASSIQGSYNSPLYF. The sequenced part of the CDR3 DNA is TGTGCCAGCAGTATTCAGGGTTCCTATAATTCGCCC.

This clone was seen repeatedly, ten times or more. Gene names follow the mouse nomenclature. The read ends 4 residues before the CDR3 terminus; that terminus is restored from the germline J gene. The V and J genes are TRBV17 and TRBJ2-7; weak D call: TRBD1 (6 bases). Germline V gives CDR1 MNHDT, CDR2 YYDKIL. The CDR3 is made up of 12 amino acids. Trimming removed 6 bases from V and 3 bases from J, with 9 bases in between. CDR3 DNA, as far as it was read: TGTGCTAGCAGGAGGGACAACTAT. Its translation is CASRRDNY. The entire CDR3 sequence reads CASRRDNYEQYF.

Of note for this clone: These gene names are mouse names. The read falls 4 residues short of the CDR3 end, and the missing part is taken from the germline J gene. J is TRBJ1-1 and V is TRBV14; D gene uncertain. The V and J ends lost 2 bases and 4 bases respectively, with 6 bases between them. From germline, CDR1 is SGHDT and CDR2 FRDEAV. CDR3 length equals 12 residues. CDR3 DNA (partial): TGTGCCAGCAGTTTTGCAGTCACA. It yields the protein CASSFAVT. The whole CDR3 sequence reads CASSFAVTEVFF.

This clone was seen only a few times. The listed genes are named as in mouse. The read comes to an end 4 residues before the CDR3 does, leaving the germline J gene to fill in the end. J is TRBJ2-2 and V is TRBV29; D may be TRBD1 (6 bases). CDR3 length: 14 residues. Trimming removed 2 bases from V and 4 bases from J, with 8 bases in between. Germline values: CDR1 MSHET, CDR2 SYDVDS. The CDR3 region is CASSLEGGTGQLYF. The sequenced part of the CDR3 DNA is TGTGCTAGCAGTTTAGAAGGGGGCACCGGG.

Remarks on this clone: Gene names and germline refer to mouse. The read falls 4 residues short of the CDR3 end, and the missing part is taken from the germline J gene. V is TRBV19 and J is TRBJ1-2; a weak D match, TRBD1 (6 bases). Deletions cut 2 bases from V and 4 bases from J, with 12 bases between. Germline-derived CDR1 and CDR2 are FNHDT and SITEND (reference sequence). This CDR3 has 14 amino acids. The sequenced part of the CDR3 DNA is TGTGCCAGCAGTATTGGCAGGGGAAGCTCC. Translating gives CASSIGRGSS. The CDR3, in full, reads CASSIGRGSSDYTF.

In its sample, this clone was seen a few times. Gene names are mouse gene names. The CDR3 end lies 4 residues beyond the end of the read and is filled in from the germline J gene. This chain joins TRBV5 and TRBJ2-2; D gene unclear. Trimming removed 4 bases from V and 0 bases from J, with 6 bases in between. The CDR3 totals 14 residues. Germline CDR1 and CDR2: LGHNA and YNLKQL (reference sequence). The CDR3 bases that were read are TGTGCCAGCAGCCCACAGTCAAACACCGGG. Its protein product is CASSPQSNTG. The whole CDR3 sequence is CASSPQSNTGQLYF.

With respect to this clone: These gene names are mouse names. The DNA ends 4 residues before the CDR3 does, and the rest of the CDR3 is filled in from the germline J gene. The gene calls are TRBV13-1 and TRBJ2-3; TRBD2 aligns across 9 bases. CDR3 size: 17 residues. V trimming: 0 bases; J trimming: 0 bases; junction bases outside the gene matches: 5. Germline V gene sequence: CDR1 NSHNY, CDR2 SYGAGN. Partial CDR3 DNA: TGTGCCAGCAGTGATGACTGGGGGGCGAATAGTGCAGAA. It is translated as CASSDDWGANSAE. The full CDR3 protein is CASSDDWGANSAETLYF.

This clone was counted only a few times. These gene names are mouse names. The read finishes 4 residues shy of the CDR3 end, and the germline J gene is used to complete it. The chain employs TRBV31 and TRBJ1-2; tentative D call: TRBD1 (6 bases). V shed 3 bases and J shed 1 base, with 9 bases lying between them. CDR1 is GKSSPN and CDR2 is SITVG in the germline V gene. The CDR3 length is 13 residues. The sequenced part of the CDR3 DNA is TGTGCCTGGAGGGAGGGACAAAACTCC. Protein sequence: CAWREGQNS. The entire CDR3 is CAWREGQNSDYTF. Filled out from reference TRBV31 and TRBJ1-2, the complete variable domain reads AQTIHQWPVAEIKAVGSPLSLGCTIKGKSSPNLYWYWQATGGTLQQLFYSITVGQVESVVQLNLSASRPKDDQFILSTEKLLLSHSGFYLCAWREGQNSDYTFGSGTRLLVI.